Listed below are T cell receptor beta chains from one sample, sequenced in a study of CD8+ T cells in alopecia areata. The data were produced by immunoSEQ multiplex PCR, yet TCRdb's version contains in-frame clones alone and is incomplete. The data show some 150,000 clones, 40% to 60% seen once. This specimen consisted of CD8+ T cells sorted from blood, obtained at week 0. The source of these receptors is a human donor with alopecia areata. Both conserved end residues are part of each CDR3. The D gene is left open where the match is weak. Size values are once, few and many counts, or a class for expanded clones, and some rows have none.

clone_size: few
v_call: TRBV19
d_call: -
cdr3_length: 18
j_call: TRBJ2-6
cdr3_nt: TGTGCCACGTCTAGTAGCGTCGGGGGCCTATCTGGGGCCAACGTCCTGACTTTC
cdr3_aa: CATSSSVGGLSGANVLTF

clone_size: -
v_call: TRBV6-5
d_call: -
cdr3_length: 14
j_call: TRBJ2-7
cdr3_nt: TGTGCCAGCAGCGAGAAGCCTTCAACCTACGAGCAGTACTTC
cdr3_aa: CASSEKPSTYEQYF

clone_size: -
v_call: TRBV2
d_call: -
cdr3_length: 13
j_call: TRBJ1-2
cdr3_nt: TGTGCCAGCAGTGTACGGGGGAAAGGTGGCTACACCTTC
cdr3_aa: CASSVRGKGGYTF

clone_size: -
v_call: TRBV29-1
d_call: -
cdr3_length: 11
j_call: TRBJ2-7
cdr3_nt: TGCAGCGTTCTACAGTCCTACGAGCAGTACTTC
cdr3_aa: CSVLQSYEQYF

clone_size: few
v_call: TRBV7-9
d_call: -
cdr3_length: 12
j_call: TRBJ2-3
cdr3_nt: TGTGCCAGCACCCCGGGGGCAGATACGCAGTATTTT
cdr3_aa: CASTPGADTQYF

clone_size: -
v_call: TRBV6-6
d_call: -
cdr3_length: 14
j_call: TRBJ1-5
cdr3_nt: TGTGCCAGCAGTTACGAGGCAGGGACCCAGCCCCAGCATTTT
cdr3_aa: CASSYEAGTQPQHF

clone_size: -
v_call: TRBV4-3
d_call: -
cdr3_length: 13
j_call: TRBJ2-7
cdr3_nt: TGCGCCAGCAGCCAAGATGACGAGAGCGAGCAGTACTTC
cdr3_aa: CASSQDDESEQYF

clone_size: -
v_call: TRBV27
d_call: -
cdr3_length: 14
j_call: TRBJ1-1
cdr3_nt: TGTGCCAGCAGTACGGACATGCGGGACACTGAAGCTTTCTTT
cdr3_aa: CASSTDMRDTEAFF

clone_size: -
v_call: TRBV9
d_call: TRBD2
cdr3_length: 17
j_call: TRBJ2-3
cdr3_nt: TGTGCCAGCAGTCACCGACTAGCGGGGGGGGACACAGATACGCAGTATTTT
cdr3_aa: CASSHRLAGGDTDTQYF

clone_size: -
v_call: TRBV15
d_call: TRBD1
cdr3_length: 13
j_call: TRBJ2-5
cdr3_nt: TGTGCCACCAGGCGACAGGGGGAAGAGACCCAGTACTTC
cdr3_aa: CATRRQGEETQYF

clone_size: few
v_call: TRBV30
d_call: -
cdr3_length: 11
j_call: TRBJ2-7
cdr3_nt: TGTGCCTGGAGTGACGGGTACGAGCAGTACTTC
cdr3_aa: CAWSDGYEQYF

clone_size: few
v_call: TRBV29-1
d_call: TRBD1
cdr3_length: 18
j_call: TRBJ1-2
cdr3_nt: TGCAGCGTTGAAGGGTGGGACAACCTCGGACAGGGGGACTATGGCTACACCTTC
cdr3_aa: CSVEGWDNLGQGDYGYTF

clone_size: few
v_call: TRBV10-3
d_call: -
cdr3_length: 14
j_call: TRBJ1-2
cdr3_nt: TGTGCCATCAGTGAGTCGCAGGCTAACTATGGCTACACCTTC
cdr3_aa: CAISESQANYGYTF

clone_size: -
v_call: TRBV7-7
d_call: -
cdr3_length: 15
j_call: TRBJ2-3
cdr3_nt: TGTGCCAGCAGCCGCGGGACAGCTAGCACAGATACGCAGTATTTT
cdr3_aa: CASSRGTASTDTQYF

clone_size: -
v_call: TRBV30
d_call: TRBD1
cdr3_length: 15
j_call: TRBJ1-2
cdr3_nt: TGTGCCTGGGATCCGGGACAGGGAGAGGACTATGGCTACACCTTC
cdr3_aa: CAWDPGQGEDYGYTF

clone_size: few
v_call: TRBV13
d_call: -
cdr3_length: 14
j_call: TRBJ2-3
cdr3_nt: TGTGCCAGCAGCTTAGTAGACCAGGCAGATACGCAGTATTTT
cdr3_aa: CASSLVDQADTQYF

clone_size: -
v_call: TRBV30
d_call: -
cdr3_length: 12
j_call: TRBJ2-1
cdr3_nt: TGTGCCTGGAGTGTTACCTACAATGAGCAGTTCTTC
cdr3_aa: CAWSVTYNEQFF

clone_size: few
v_call: TRBV27
d_call: -
cdr3_length: 16
j_call: TRBJ2-3
cdr3_nt: TGTGCCAGCAGTCCAGAAACCCGTCCGTTGGGAGATACGCAGTATTTT
cdr3_aa: CASSPETRPLGDTQYF

clone_size: -
v_call: TRBV7-8
d_call: -
cdr3_length: 17
j_call: TRBJ2-6
cdr3_nt: TGTGCCAGCAGCTTAGCTAGGGTTTACTCTGGGGCCAACGTCCTGACTTTC
cdr3_aa: CASSLARVYSGANVLTF

clone_size: -
v_call: TRBV2
d_call: TRBD1
cdr3_length: 14
j_call: TRBJ2-5
cdr3_nt: TGTGCCAGCAGTGCCGGGACAGTGCAAGAGACCCAGTACTTC
cdr3_aa: CASSAGTVQETQYF

clone_size: -
v_call: TRBV7-6
d_call: -
cdr3_length: 13
j_call: TRBJ1-1
cdr3_nt: TGTGCCAGCAGCTTAGAGGGAAGCACTGAAGCTTTCTTT
cdr3_aa: CASSLEGSTEAFF

clone_size: -
v_call: TRBV27
d_call: TRBD1
cdr3_length: 14
j_call: TRBJ2-7
cdr3_nt: TGTGCCAGCAGTTCTACAGGGGGGAACTACGAGCAGTACTTC
cdr3_aa: CASSSTGGNYEQYF

clone_size: -
v_call: TRBV4-2
d_call: -
cdr3_length: 13
j_call: TRBJ1-5
cdr3_nt: TGTGCCAGCAGCCAAGGCGGGAATCAGCCCCAGCATTTT
cdr3_aa: CASSQGGNQPQHF

clone_size: -
v_call: TRBV13
d_call: TRBD2
cdr3_length: 16
j_call: TRBJ2-7
cdr3_nt: TGTGCCAGCAGCCCAACTAGCGGGGAGAGCTCCTACGAGCAGTACTTC
cdr3_aa: CASSPTSGESSYEQYF

clone_size: -
v_call: TRBV30
d_call: -
cdr3_length: 13
j_call: TRBJ1-6
cdr3_nt: TGTGCCTGGAGTGTACAGGGAAATTCACCCCTCCACTTT
cdr3_aa: CAWSVQGNSPLHF

clone_size: -
v_call: TRBV9
d_call: TRBD1
cdr3_length: 15
j_call: TRBJ1-2
cdr3_nt: TGTGCCAGCACCCCCGGGACAGGGTCTGTCTATGGCTACACCTTC
cdr3_aa: CASTPGTGSVYGYTF

clone_size: -
v_call: TRBV7-6
d_call: -
cdr3_length: 14
j_call: TRBJ2-6
cdr3_nt: TGTGCCAGCAGCTTACGGCCTGGGGCCAACGTCCTGACTTTC
cdr3_aa: CASSLRPGANVLTF

clone_size: once
v_call: TRBV5-1
d_call: -
cdr3_length: 15
j_call: TRBJ2-7
cdr3_nt: TGCGCCAGCAGCCTACGACAGGATGTCTCCTACGAGCAGTACTTC
cdr3_aa: CASSLRQDVSYEQYF

clone_size: -
v_call: TRBV7-6
d_call: TRBD1
cdr3_length: 16
j_call: TRBJ2-1
cdr3_nt: TGTGCCAGCAGCTTAGAGGGACAGGGAAGAGACAATGAGCAGTTCTTC
cdr3_aa: CASSLEGQGRDNEQFF

clone_size: -
v_call: TRBV11-2
d_call: -
cdr3_length: 14
j_call: TRBJ2-3
cdr3_nt: TGTGCCAGCAGCTTAAGACAGAGCACAGATACGCAGTATTTT
cdr3_aa: CASSLRQSTDTQYF

clone_size: -
v_call: TRBV7-9
d_call: -
cdr3_length: 13
j_call: TRBJ1-4
cdr3_nt: TGTGCCAGCAGCTCCCCCCAGAATGAAAAACTGTTTTTT
cdr3_aa: CASSSPQNEKLFF

clone_size: -
v_call: TRBV29-1
d_call: -
cdr3_length: 13
j_call: TRBJ1-2
cdr3_nt: TGCAGCGTGGTCGCGGAAGGGATCGATGGCTACACCTTC
cdr3_aa: CSVVAEGIDGYTF